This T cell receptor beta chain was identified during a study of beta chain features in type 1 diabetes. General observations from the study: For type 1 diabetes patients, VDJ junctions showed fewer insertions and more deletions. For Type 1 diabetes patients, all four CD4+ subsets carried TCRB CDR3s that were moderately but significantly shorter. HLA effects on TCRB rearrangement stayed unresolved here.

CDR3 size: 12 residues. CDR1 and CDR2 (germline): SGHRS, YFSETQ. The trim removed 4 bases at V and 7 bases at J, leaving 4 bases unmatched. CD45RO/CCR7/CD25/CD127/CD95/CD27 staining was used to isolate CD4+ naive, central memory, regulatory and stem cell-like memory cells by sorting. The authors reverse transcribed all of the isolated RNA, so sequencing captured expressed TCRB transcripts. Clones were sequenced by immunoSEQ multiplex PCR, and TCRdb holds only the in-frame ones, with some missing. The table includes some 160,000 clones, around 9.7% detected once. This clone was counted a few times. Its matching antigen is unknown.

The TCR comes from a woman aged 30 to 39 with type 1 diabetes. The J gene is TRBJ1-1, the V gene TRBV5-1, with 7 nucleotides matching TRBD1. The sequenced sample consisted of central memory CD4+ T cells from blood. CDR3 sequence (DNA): TGCGCCAGCAGCCTTGGGACAGATGAAGCTTTCTTT. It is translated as CASSLGTDEAFF.